The rows below give T cell receptor beta chains drawn from one sample of a study of blood T cell repertoires in COVID-19. Clones were sequenced by immunoSEQ multiplex PCR, and TCRdb holds only the in-frame ones, with some missing. Of about 170,000 clones in the sample, 90% to 95% are singletons; the top ten hold roughly 4.5%. The specimen was peripheral blood. Receptors originate from a woman aged 45-65 years with acute or convalescent COVID-19. The CDR3 runs from the conserved cysteine through the conserved F or W. The D gene is left open where the match is weak. Where a row states a size, it is once, few, many or the class of an expanded clone; other rows omit it.

TRBD2,TRBJ2-5,TRBV30,.,CAWRTSGRQTQYF,TGTGCCTGGCGGACTAGCGGGAGACAGACCCAGTACTTC
.,TRBJ1-1,TRBV7-9,.,CASSLDTLDTEAFF,TGTGCCAGCAGCTTAGACACCTTGGACACTGAAGCTTTCTTT
.,TRBJ1-1,TRBV5-4,.,CATRYGTEAFF,TGTGCCACCAGGTACGGGACTGAAGCTTTCTTT
.,TRBJ1-1,TRBV20-1,.,CSASQGMGTEAFF,TGCAGTGCTAGTCAGGGGATGGGCACTGAAGCTTTCTTT
.,TRBJ2-7,TRBV2,.,CATRDWTKGPYEQYF,TGTGCCACCAGAGACTGGACAAAGGGGCCTTACGAGCAGTACTTC
TRBD2,TRBJ2-1,TRBV4-3,.,CASSQEGSGSYNEQFF,TGCGCCAGCAGCCAAGAGGGTAGCGGGTCCTACAATGAGCAGTTCTTC
TRBD1,TRBJ2-5,TRBV10-1,.,CASSADRATQYF,TGCGCCAGCAGTGCGGACAGGGCGACCCAGTACTTC
TRBD1,TRBJ1-5,TRBV7-8,few,CASSPTGIQPQHF,TGTGCCAGCAGCCCGACAGGGATACAGCCCCAGCATTTT
.,TRBJ2-7,TRBV5-1,.,CASSPPGYEQYF,TGCGCCAGCAGCCCCCCGGGTTACGAGCAGTACTTC
.,TRBJ2-1,TRBV12-3/TRBV12-4,.,CASSLAKRNEQFF,TGTGCCAGCAGTTTAGCGAAGCGGAATGAGCAGTTCTTC
TRBD1,TRBJ1-2,TRBV25-1,.,CASRKDRDGYTF,TGTGCCAGTCGGAAAGACAGGGACGGCTACACCTTC
.,TRBJ1-1,TRBV2,.,CASRDSEHTEAFF,TGTGCCAGCAGGGACAGTGAACACACTGAAGCTTTCTTT
TRBD1,TRBJ1-2,TRBV29-1,.,CSVFQTGGADGYTF,TGCAGCGTTTTCCAGACAGGGGGCGCCGATGGCTACACCTTC
.,TRBJ1-1,TRBV18,.,CASSPLLGEAFF,TGTGCCAGCTCACCGTTACTAGGCGAAGCTTTCTTT
TRBD1,TRBJ2-7,TRBV15,.,CATSRGQASVEQYF,TGTGCCACCAGCAGGGGACAGGCCAGCGTAGAGCAGTACTTC
TRBD1,TRBJ1-1,TRBV7-8,.,CASSLTGALNTEAFF,TGTGCCAGCAGCTTAACAGGGGCCTTGAACACTGAAGCTTTCTTT